This T cell receptor (beta chain) was captured in a study of cytomegalovirus exposure and HLA in healthy donors. Study findings and constraints: In an earlier analysis, in approximately 630 donors, most V segments appeared productive either ~87% or ~30% of the time.

The CDR3 has 15 residues. CDR1 is SGHRS, CDR2 YFSETQ, per germline. Unmatched junction bases numbered 7, after V lost 4 bases and J lost 7 bases. Primers for the PCR totalled 60 Vbeta and 13 Jbeta. Sequencing used immunoSEQ multiplex PCR; TCRdb keeps in-frame clones, though not all of them. The sample gives about 160,000 clones, about three quarters of which show up once; approximately 2.3% is in the top ten. This clone was seen a handful of times. The antigen remains undetermined. The TCR originated in a female donor in good health and CMV-seronegative. The V gene is TRBV5-1, the J gene TRBJ2-2; 10 bases are a match to TRBD1. Sequencing used PBMCs. CDR3 nucleotides: TGCGCCAGCAGCCTCGACAGGGGGCGTAGCGGGGAGCTGTTTTTT. Its protein is CASSLDRGRSGELFF.